The 24 T cell receptor beta chains below were found in one sample sequenced in a study of blood T cell repertoires in COVID-19. Repertoires were generated with immunoSEQ multiplex PCR, while TCRdb's copy carries only in-frame clones and drops some. The top ten clones hold 2.1% of a sample with about 110,000 clones, more than 75% of them seen once. Sequencing was performed on peripheral blood. The receptors were sampled from a human donor in a cohort sampled during active COVID-19.

The chain couples TRBV6-5 to TRBJ1-3; 7 positions agree with TRBD1. Germline CDR1 is MNHEY and CDR2 is SVGAGI. The CDR3 covers 16 residues. Losses at the gene ends were 4 bases for V and 3 bases for J; bases not matched to a gene: 9. Here the CDR3 DNA reads TGTGCCAGCAGTTCCCTCGGAGGGGGCGTTGGAAACACCATATATTTT. Translated: CASSSLGGGVGNTIYF.

Here the CDR3 DNA reads TGTGCCAGCAGTGCCGGGGCAGGGGGGCAGGAGCAGTACTTC. Translation: CASSAGAGGQEQYF. The chain combines TRBV2 with TRBJ2-7, with D possibly matching TRBD1 (7 bases). Trimming shortened V by 4 bases and J by 7 bases, and 17 bases separated the two germline ends. There are 14 residues in the CDR3. The germline V gene encodes CDR1 SNHLY and CDR2 FYNNEI.

The chain uses TRBV28 and TRBJ2-7; 13 positions agree with TRBD2. The CDR3 is made up of 16 amino acids. Per the germline V gene, CDR1 is MDHEN and CDR2 is SYDVKM. Germline trimming cut 2 bases from V and 5 bases from J; bases unmatched to any gene: 6. CDR3 sequence: CASSLPRTSGSDEQYF. CDR3 coding DNA: TGTGCCAGCAGTTTACCGAGGACTAGCGGGAGTGACGAGCAGTACTTC.

V and J are TRBV18 and TRBJ2-7; 10 bases align to TRBD2. Germline lookup yields CDR1 KGHSH and CDR2 LQKENI. The trim removed 1 base at V and 5 bases at J, leaving 5 bases unmatched. CDR3 length: 15 amino acids. The CDR3 sequence: CASSPRLAGDHEQYF. The CDR3 DNA sequence: TGTGCCAGCTCACCACGGCTAGCGGGAGACCACGAGCAGTACTTC.

The chain employs TRBV11-1 and TRBJ2-1, with no clear D. Per the germline V gene, CDR1 is SGHAT and CDR2 is FQDESV (reference sequence). The CDR3 contains 13 residues. V was pared by 5 bases and J by 6 bases, with 11 bases between. The CDR3 DNA reads as TGTGCCAGCAGCCTAGACCAACTCAATGAGCAGTTCTTC. Protein: CASSLDQLNEQFF.

This chain links TRBV2 with TRBJ1-1; the match to TRBD1 covers 11 bases. CDR1 is SNHLY, CDR2 FYNNEI, per germline. The CDR3 is 16 residues long. V trimming: 7 bases; J trimming: 1 base; junction bases outside the gene matches: 8. The CDR3 bases are TGTGCCAGCACCTGGGACAGGGGGATTTCGAACACTGAAGCTTTCTTT. Protein sequence: CASTWDRGISNTEAFF.

V usage is TRBV2 and J usage is TRBJ2-2; 12 bases fit TRBD2. Trimming removed 6 bases from V and 0 bases from J; junction bases left unmatched: 17. The CDR3 totals 21 residues. The germline CDR1 and CDR2 sequences are SNHLY and FYNNEI. CDR3 loop: CASRVVPSSGGEVPNTGELFF. The CDR3 nucleotides read TGTGCCAGCAGGGTGGTCCCATCTAGCGGGGGGGAGGTCCCGAACACCGGGGAGCTGTTTTTT. The complete variable domain, with remaining parts taken from reference TRBV2 and TRBJ2-2, reads EPEVTQTPSHQVTQMGQEVILRCVPISNHLYFYWYRQILGQKVEFLVSFYNNEISEKSEIFDDQFSVERPDGSNFTLKIRSTKLEDSAMYFCASRVVPSSGGEVPNTGELFFGEGSRLTVL.

The chain combines TRBV6-1 with TRBJ1-3; no clear D gene. Trimming pared 0 bases from V and 0 bases from J, leaving 6 bases between. The CDR3 sequence is 15 residues long. Per the germline V gene, CDR1 is MNHNS and CDR2 is SASEGT. The CDR3 sequence is CASSEALSSGNTIYF. In nucleotides, the CDR3 is TGTGCCAGCAGTGAAGCGTTGAGCTCTGGAAACACCATATATTTT.

The chain joins TRBV27 to TRBJ2-5; the match to TRBD2 covers 12 bases. The trim removed 0 bases at V and 5 bases at J, leaving 13 bases unmatched. The CDR3 consists of 19 residues. The germline gives CDR1 MNHEY, CDR2 SMNVEV (reference sequence). In DNA form, the CDR3 reads TGTGCCAGCAGTTTATCGAGCCAAACCACTAGCGGGAGGCTTGAGACCCAGTACTTC. Protein: CASSLSSQTTSGRLETQYF.

The chain employs TRBV7-2 and TRBJ2-5, with a weak D call TRBD2 (7 bases). CDR1 is SGHTA and CDR2 is FQGNSA in the germline V gene. The CDR3 length is 16 residues. V lost 5 bases to trimming and J lost 2 bases, with 18 bases between them. The CDR3 DNA follows: TGTGCCAGCAGCCCCCGGGGGGCCGGGGGACAAGAGACCCAGTACTTC. It encodes CASSPRGAGGQETQYF.

This chain uses TRBV5-4 with TRBJ1-2; TRBD1 might be the D (6 bases). This CDR3 has 15 residues. Germline CDR1 is SGHNT and CDR2 is YYREEE (reference sequence). The ends were cut back, 0 bases at V and 0 bases at J, with 9 bases in the middle. Here the CDR3 reads CASSLVRGTNYGYTF. The CDR3 DNA is TGTGCCAGCAGCTTGGTCAGGGGAACTAACTATGGCTACACCTTC.

This rearrangement joins TRBV11-2 to TRBJ2-7, with D perhaps matching TRBD1 (5 bases). The CDR3 is 13 amino acids. Trimming took 3 bases from V and 5 from J, leaving 11 bases between them. Germline V gives CDR1 SGHAT, CDR2 FQNNGV. The CDR3 region has the DNA TGTGCCAGCAGCTTTGACAGAGGCCACGAGCAGTACTTC. Amino acids: CASSFDRGHEQYF.

In regard to this clone: One end of the junction is discordant with germline, which a read error may explain. V usage is TRBV24-1 and J usage is TRBJ2-1; weak D call: TRBD2 (6 bases). Germline assignment: CDR1 KGHDR and CDR2 SFDVKD. This CDR3 is built from 11 residues. The CDR3 sequence: CATSEGGGKIF. The CDR3 region has the DNA TGTGCCACCAGTGAGGGAGGCGGCAAGATCTTC.

The chain couples TRBV7-9 to TRBJ1-6, with 7 bases matching TRBD1. Germline-derived CDR1 and CDR2 are SEHNR and FQNEAQ (reference sequence). Trimming took 3 bases from V and 15 from J; bases not matched to a gene: 5. This CDR3 spans 12 amino acids. The CDR3 spells CASSFQGGRLHF. DNA for the CDR3: TGTGCCAGCAGCTTCCAGGGGGGACGCCTCCACTTT.

The chain employs TRBV5-1 and TRBJ2-1; 9 bases agree with TRBD2. This CDR3 has 16 residues. Germline V CDR1 and CDR2: SGHRS, YFSETQ. V lost 4 bases to trimming and J lost 7 bases; unmatched junction nucleotides: 12. The CDR3 reads CASSPSLAGRSNEQFF. CDR3 nucleotides: TGCGCCAGCAGCCCAAGTCTAGCGGGAAGGTCGAATGAGCAGTTCTTC.

Many counts were recorded for this clone. The CDR3 region is CASSQEVGGGADTQYF. CDR3 nucleotide sequence: TGTGCCAGCAGCCAAGAAGTGGGGGGAGGCGCAGATACGCAGTATTTT. The rearrangement joins TRBV4-2 to TRBJ2-3; a weak D match, TRBD2 (6 bases). Germline V gives CDR1 LGHNA, CDR2 YNFKEQ. The CDR3 is 16 amino acids. V lost 0 bases and J lost 4, with 14 bases in between.

This clone has a handful of counts. The rearrangement links TRBV5-1 to TRBJ1-1; TRBD1 might be the D (6 bases). In germline, CDR1 is SGHRS, CDR2 YFSETQ. This CDR3 is 14 amino acids long. Trimming took off 4 bases at V and 0 bases at J, with 10 bases between the two ends. The CDR3 here is CASSVGQMNTEAFF. The DNA of the CDR3 is TGCGCCAGCAGCGTCGGACAGATGAACACTGAAGCTTTCTTT.

The genes are TRBV28 and TRBJ2-1, with unresolved D. With 2 bases removed from V and 4 bases from J, the gap between germline ends came to 12 bases. CDR3 length equals 15 residues. From germline, CDR1 is MDHEN and CDR2 SYDVKM. CDR3 amino acids: CASSLERLRYNEQFF. CDR3 sequence (DNA): TGTGCCAGCAGTTTAGAGAGGTTAAGGTACAATGAGCAGTTCTTC.

V is TRBV3-1 (or the pseudogene TRBV3-2) and J is TRBJ1-5, with D possibly TRBD1 on 6 matching bases. Deletions cut 3 bases from V and 4 bases from J, with 10 bases between. Germline CDR1 is LGHDT and CDR2 is YNNKEL (reference sequence). The CDR3 loop spans 14 amino acids. Here the CDR3 reads CASSQGAGNQPQHF. The CDR3, as DNA: TGTGCCAGCAGCCAGGGGGCAGGTAATCAGCCCCAGCATTTT.

The chain employs TRBV9 and TRBJ2-7; no firm D call. CDR3 size: 14 residues. Per the germline V gene, CDR1 is SGDLS and CDR2 is YYNGEE. Trimming pared 0 bases from V and 0 bases from J, leaving 7 bases between. CDR3 in amino acids: CASSVGHFSYEQYF. DNA of the CDR3: TGTGCCAGCAGCGTAGGACATTTCTCCTACGAGCAGTACTTC.

This rearrangement joins TRBV11-3 to TRBJ2-2; D ambiguous. Trimming stripped 0 bases from V and 6 bases from J, with 8 bases between. This CDR3 has 14 residues. Germline values: CDR1 SGHNT, CDR2 YENEEA. CDR3 sequence (DNA): TGTGCCAGCAGCTTAGATGTCCTGTCCGGGGAGCTGTTTTTT. As protein: CASSLDVLSGELFF. The whole variable domain, filled in from reference TRBV11-3 and TRBJ2-2, reads EAGVVQSPRYKIIEKKQPVAFWCNPISGHNTLYWYLQNLGQGPELLIRYENEEAVDDSQLPKDRFSAERLKGVDSTLKIQPAELGDSAVYLCASSLDVLSGELFFGEGSRLTVL.

This chain connects TRBV21-1 to TRBJ1-1; TRBD1 was called by the table and not checked on the DNA. TRBV21-1 is a pseudogene locus. The CDR3 loop spans 15 amino acids. The CDR3 sequence is CASSKAKGSRPEAFF. The CDR3 DNA follows: TGTGCCAGCAGCAAAGCGAAGGGGTCAAGACCTGAAGCTTTCTTT.

The chain links TRBV9 to TRBJ2-7; no clear D. CDR3 length equals 15 residues. Germline CDR1 reads SGDLS; CDR2 reads YYNGEE. Trimming shortened V by 0 bases and J by 6 bases, and 16 bases separated the two germline ends. The CDR3 bases are TGTGCCAGCAGCGTAGATCCCAACCCACTAAGCGAGCAGTACTTC. Translation gives CASSVDPNPLSEQYF.

The chain recombines TRBV10-3 with TRBJ2-5; perhaps TRBD2 as D (5 bases). Trimming cost V 3 bases and J 3 bases, with 5 bases left between them. The CDR3 has 12 residues. Germline V gene sequence: CDR1 ENHRY, CDR2 SYGVKD. The CDR3 is CAISDGKETQYF. The CDR3 DNA sequence: TGTGCCATCAGTGACGGGAAAGAGACCCAGTACTTC.